This is a list of T cell receptor beta chains from one sample in a study of blood T cell repertoires in COVID-19. Using immunoSEQ multiplex PCR, the repertoire was profiled, and TCRdb retains in-frame clones only, with some absent. The sample lists 300,000 to 450,000 clones; more than 70% were seen once. The sample consisted of peripheral blood. The receptors were sampled from an older woman with COVID-19, enrolled during active disease. CDR3s include the opening cysteine and the closing phenylalanine or tryptophan. The order of the fields is CDR3 DNA, CDR3 protein, D gene, clone size, V gene, J gene. The D gene is left open where the match is weak. Expanded clones are given a class, and other clones once, few, many or no size at all.

TGTGCCAGCTCACCAGGGGCCTCGACGGACGCTTATGGCTACACCTTC,CASSPGASTDAYGYTF,.,.,TRBV18,TRBJ1-2
TGTGCCAGCAGCCCTGGGGGGATCTCCTATAATTCACCCCTCCACTTT,CASSPGGISYNSPLHF,.,once,TRBV7-9,TRBJ1-6
TGTGCCAGCAGCCTACGGACTAGCATTAGCACCGGGGAGCTGTTTTTT,CASSLRTSISTGELFF,TRBD2,.,TRBV3-1/TRBV3-2,TRBJ2-2
TGTGCCTGGAGTGCTGACAGGACTGGAAACACCATATATTTT,CAWSADRTGNTIYF,.,.,TRBV30,TRBJ1-3
TGTGCCAGCAGTGAAGCGCCCAAGAGTTCACCCCTCCACTTT,CASSEAPKSSPLHF,.,.,TRBV6-1,TRBJ1-6
TGCGCCAGCAGCTTGGGCGTACAGGGGGCAAATGAGCAGTTCTTC,CASSLGVQGANEQFF,TRBD1,.,TRBV5-1,TRBJ2-1
TGCAGCGTTGAAGGTGGACAGGCCCGCTTCTATGGCTACACCTTC,CSVEGGQARFYGYTF,TRBD1,.,TRBV29-1,TRBJ1-2
TGTGCCAGCGGACCGGGACTAGCGGGGAGCGGGGAGCTGTTTTTT,CASGPGLAGSGELFF,TRBD2,.,TRBV7-3,TRBJ2-2
TGTGCCAGCTCCTTGGCCGATTTTGCGGGAGATGAGCAGTTCTTC,CASSLADFAGDEQFF,TRBD2,.,TRBV5-5,TRBJ2-1
TGTGCCAGCAGCTTAGAAGCGGGGGTTGGCGAGCAGTACTTC,CASSLEAGVGEQYF,TRBD2,.,TRBV7-2,TRBJ2-7
TGTGCCAGCTCACCACGACGGACAGCCGATAGCAATCAGCCCCAGCATTTT,CASSPRRTADSNQPQHF,.,.,TRBV18,TRBJ1-5
TGTGCCAGCAGTATTCTAAGCGGCAATCAGCCCCAGCATTTT,CASSILSGNQPQHF,.,.,TRBV6-5,TRBJ1-5
TGTGCCTGGAGTGTAAGTCTGAGCTATGGCTACACCTTC,CAWSVSLSYGYTF,.,.,TRBV30,TRBJ1-2
TGTGCCAGCAGTTTTGGGCCTCGGCAGACTGAAGCTTTCTTT,CASSFGPRQTEAFF,.,.,TRBV27,TRBJ1-1
TGTGCCAGCAGCCCCCGGGGAGGGGGTGACACCGGGGAGCTGTTTTTT,CASSPRGGGDTGELFF,.,.,TRBV9,TRBJ2-2
TGTGCCAGCAGATTTGCCGGGACAGGGGGCGCGGCTTTCTTT,CASRFAGTGGAAFF,TRBD1,.,TRBV28,TRBJ1-1
TGCGCCAGCAGGGAGGGGGCCTTGATGGCAGATACGCAGTATTTT,CASREGALMADTQYF,.,.,TRBV5-1,TRBJ2-3
TGTGCCAGCAGTGGACCTACAGGGTCTGGTTTCGGCTACACCTTC,CASSGPTGSGFGYTF,.,.,TRBV6-6,TRBJ1-2
TGTGCCAGCAGCGTCCTGGACAGTATAATGACAGATACGCAGTATTTT,CASSVLDSIMTDTQYF,.,.,TRBV9,TRBJ2-3
TGTGCCAGCAGCTTAGGATTCCAGGGCACTGAAGCTTTCTTT,CASSLGFQGTEAFF,.,.,TRBV7-8,TRBJ1-1
TGTGCCAGCAGTTACGGCAGGGGAAGTGAAAAACTGTTTTTT,CASSYGRGSEKLFF,.,.,TRBV6-6,TRBJ1-4
TGTGCCAGCAGTGAAGCGCTTCTTGGGACATCGGTTGGCTACACCTTC,CASSEALLGTSVGYTF,.,.,TRBV6-1,TRBJ1-2
TGTGCCTCAGGTCCGGTCCGGACAGGGTCCAGGGAGCACGAGCAGTACTTC,CASGPVRTGSREHEQYF,TRBD1,.,TRBV28,TRBJ2-7
TGTGCCAGTAGTATGGGGACTTGGTATGGCTACACCTTC,CASSMGTWYGYTF,.,.,TRBV19,TRBJ1-2
TGTGCCGCCCCCGAGGAGAATCAGCCCCAGCATTTT,CAAPEENQPQHF,.,.,TRBV19,TRBJ1-5
TGTGCCAGCAGCCTACCGGTGGCTAGCGGGGGGGACACCGGGGAGCTGTTTTTT,CASSLPVASGGDTGELFF,TRBD2,.,TRBV9,TRBJ2-2
TGTGCCAGCAGTGAATGGTCCGGGTCCAAAAACATTCAGTACTTC,CASSEWSGSKNIQYF,.,.,TRBV25-1,TRBJ2-4
TGTGCCAGCAGCGTAGGGGGAACTAGCGGGGGAGAGACCCAGTACTTC,CASSVGGTSGGETQYF,TRBD2,.,TRBV9,TRBJ2-5
TGCGCCAGCAGCTTGAGCGGACAGGGGCCCTATGGCTACACCTTC,CASSLSGQGPYGYTF,TRBD1,.,TRBV5-1,TRBJ1-2
TGTGCCAGCAGTTTGCAGGGGAACTACGAGCAGTACTTC,CASSLQGNYEQYF,.,.,TRBV12-3/TRBV12-4,TRBJ2-7
TGTGCCAGTAGTATTGGGGGCAGGGGAGTGTACACCATATATTTT,CASSIGGRGVYTIYF,.,.,TRBV19,TRBJ1-3
TGTGCCAGCAGCTTAACTACAGGGTTTAATTCACCCCTCCACTTT,CASSLTTGFNSPLHF,.,.,TRBV7-3,TRBJ1-6
TGTGCCAGTAGTATGCCAGGGGTCTTTTCACCCCTCCACTTT,CASSMPGVFSPLHF,.,.,TRBV19,TRBJ1-6
TGCGCCAGCAGCTTGAGCGGAGAAGGCTACACCTTC,CASSLSGEGYTF,.,.,TRBV5-1,TRBJ1-2
TGTGCCAGCAGCTTAAAGGCAGACTCCTATGGCTACACCTTC,CASSLKADSYGYTF,.,.,TRBV7-3,TRBJ1-2
TGTGCCAGCAGTTCTCACAAGTCCTACGAGCAGTACTTC,CASSSHKSYEQYF,.,.,TRBV6-6,TRBJ2-7
TGTGCCAGCAGCGTAGCTACGGGACAGGGGGACACTGAAGCTTTCTTT,CASSVATGQGDTEAFF,TRBD1,.,TRBV9,TRBJ1-1
TGTGCCAGCAGTTCGGGGGTTAGGACTGAAGCTTTCTTT,CASSSGVRTEAFF,.,.,TRBV27,TRBJ1-1
TGTGCCAGCAGCAAGAGCCCCGGTAGCGGGGGAAGCACAGATACGCAGTATTTT,CASSKSPGSGGSTDTQYF,TRBD2,.,TRBV9,TRBJ2-3
TGTGCCACCAGCAGGGACAGGAGCTCCTACAATGAGCAGTTCTTC,CATSRDRSSYNEQFF,TRBD1,.,TRBV15,TRBJ2-1
TGTGCCGCCAGTCGCGGTTCCAGGGATCAGCCCCAGCATTTT,CAASRGSRDQPQHF,.,.,TRBV19,TRBJ1-5
TGTGCCAGCAGCTTGGGAGGGCCTCACTATGGCTACACCTTC,CASSLGGPHYGYTF,.,once,TRBV5-8,TRBJ1-2
TGCAGCGTTGATGCTTCGAGGGATACGCAGTATTTT,CSVDASRDTQYF,.,.,TRBV29-1,TRBJ2-3
TGTGCCAGGGATGGGACAGGGCGCTTGGGGGAGACCCAGTACTTC,CARDGTGRLGETQYF,TRBD1,.,TRBV19,TRBJ2-5
TGTGCCAGCGGCCGGGTCCTCCAACCACTCTACAATGAGCAGTTCTTC,CASGRVLQPLYNEQFF,.,.,TRBV27,TRBJ2-1
TGTGCCAGCAGCAGACAGGGCCAGGATCAGCCCCAGCATTTT,CASSRQGQDQPQHF,TRBD1,.,TRBV6-5,TRBJ1-5
TGTGCCAGCAGCCCAGGGTTCGGCGAGCAGTACTTC,CASSPGFGEQYF,.,.,TRBV5-6,TRBJ2-7
TGTGCCAGCTCTCTAGAGACCCAGTACTTC,CASSLETQYF,.,.,TRBV18,TRBJ2-5
TGTGCCAGCAGCCTCGAACGAGGAGATACGCAGTATTTT,CASSLERGDTQYF,.,.,TRBV6-5,TRBJ2-3
TGCGCCAGCAGCTTAAAAGGGGACACTGAAGCTTTCTTT,CASSLKGDTEAFF,.,.,TRBV5-1,TRBJ1-1